This is a list of T cell receptor beta chains from one sample in a study of cytomegalovirus exposure and HLA in healthy donors. The assay was immunoSEQ multiplex PCR, and TCRdb's table has in-frame clones only and misses some. The table records 70,000 to 85,000 clones, approximately 69% of them present only once. The specimen sequenced was PBMCs. The source is a man in his forties in good health and CMV-seropositive. The CDR3 runs from the conserved cysteine through the conserved F or W. The D gene is left open where the match is weak. Clone size is given for some rows only: seen once, a few or many times, or a class if the clone is expanded.

clone size,D gene,V gene,J gene,CDR3 DNA,CDR3 protein
few,NA,TRBV5-1,TRBJ1-1,TGCGCCAGCAGCTTCAATCCCCCCACTGAAGCTTTCTTT,CASSFNPPTEAFF
NA,TRBD2,TRBV29-1,TRBJ2-1,TGCAGCGTACTAGCGGGAGCGACCTACAATGAGCAGTTCTTC,CSVLAGATYNEQFF
NA,NA,TRBV11-3,TRBJ2-6,TGTGCCAGCAGCGAACACCTCTCTGGGGCCAACGTCCTGACTTTC,CASSEHLSGANVLTF
NA,TRBD1,TRBV5-1,TRBJ1-2,TGCGCCAGCAGCCCCCCGGGACAGGGTAATGGCTACACCTTC,CASSPPGQGNGYTF
few,NA,TRBV4-1,TRBJ1-1,TGCGCCAGCAGCCGGCAGTTAGGGGACACTGAAGCTTTCTTT,CASSRQLGDTEAFF
NA,NA,TRBV7-6,TRBJ2-3,TGTGCCAGCAGCTTAACTTGGTCCGATACGCAGTATTTT,CASSLTWSDTQYF
NA,TRBD1,TRBV27,TRBJ1-3,TGTGCCAGCAGAGCTCAGGGGGCGTACACCATATATTTT,CASRAQGAYTIYF
NA,TRBD2,TRBV11-3,TRBJ2-5,TGTGCCAGCAGCTTACGGACTAGCGGGAGTACAGAGACCCAGTACTTC,CASSLRTSGSTETQYF
NA,NA,TRBV19,TRBJ2-3,TGTGCCAGTAGTACAACCGGGACTCGCACAGATACGCAGTATTTT,CASSTTGTRTDTQYF
NA,NA,TRBV18,TRBJ1-1,TGTGCCAGCTCACCCTTCGGTTCGAGCACTGAAGCTTTCTTT,CASSPFGSSTEAFF
NA,NA,TRBV5-1,TRBJ1-4,TGCGCCAGCAGCTTGGTGTTCGGGGGAATTGAAAAACTGTTTTTT,CASSLVFGGIEKLFF
NA,TRBD2,TRBV15,TRBJ2-3,TGTGCCACCGGGAAAGCGGGGGGGGCATGGGATACGCAGTATTTT,CATGKAGGAWDTQYF
NA,NA,TRBV7-9,TRBJ1-1,TGTGCCAGCAGCCCCGGGAGAACCGCCGAAGAAGCTTTCTTT,CASSPGRTAEEAFF
NA,NA,TRBV18,TRBJ2-5,TGTGCCAGCTCACCTCCGGGGGGCAAAGAGACCCAGTACTTC,CASSPPGGKETQYF
NA,TRBD2,TRBV4-2,TRBJ2-3,TGTGCCAGCAGCCAAGAACTGTGGACTAGCGGGCCAAGCACAGATACGCAGTATTTT,CASSQELWTSGPSTDTQYF
once,NA,TRBV7-2,TRBJ1-6,TGTGCCAGCAGCTTAGATGGACTCGACTCCTATAATTCACCCCTCCACTTT,CASSLDGLDSYNSPLHF
NA,NA,TRBV4-1,TRBJ1-3,TGCGCCAGCAGCCAAGAAGTGACTCGAGGGTCTGGAAACACCATATATTTT,CASSQEVTRGSGNTIYF
NA,NA,TRBV23-1,TRBJ2-2,TGCGCCAGCAGGGCCGGGCGGGACACCGGGGAGCTGTTTTTT,CASRAGRDTGELFF
NA,NA,TRBV2,TRBJ2-6,TGTGCCAGCAGTGCGGGGTTAGGGCTCACAGACTCTGGGGCCAACGTCCTGACTTTC,CASSAGLGLTDSGANVLTF
NA,TRBD1,TRBV4-1,TRBJ2-2,TGCGCCAGCAGCCAAGGGGACAGGGGTACCGGGGAGCTGTTTTTT,CASSQGDRGTGELFF
NA,TRBD1,TRBV5-1,TRBJ1-3,TGCGCCAGCAGCTTGAGGGGGCTTACCTCTGGAAACACCATATATTTT,CASSLRGLTSGNTIYF
few,NA,TRBV6-1,TRBJ2-7,TGTGCCAGCAGTGATTTGACAGGCTGGGAGCAGTACTTC,CASSDLTGWEQYF
once,TRBD1,TRBV7-2,TRBJ1-2,TGTGCCAGCAGCTCGGACAGGGGGCAATATGGCTACACCTTC,CASSSDRGQYGYTF
NA,NA,TRBV28,TRBJ1-2,TGTGCCAGCAGTGATCGTTGGTTGGGACTTAGTAACTATGGCTACACCTTC,CASSDRWLGLSNYGYTF
NA,TRBD2,TRBV19,TRBJ2-1,TGTGCCAGTAGACGTAGCGGGAAGAGCTCCTACAATGAGCAGTTCTTC,CASRRSGKSSYNEQFF
NA,TRBD2,TRBV9,TRBJ2-3,TGTGCCAGCAGCCTTGGACTAGCGGGAGGAGATACGCAGTATTTT,CASSLGLAGGDTQYF
NA,NA,TRBV28,TRBJ2-5,TGTGCCAGCAGGGGACTCCTTGAGACCCAGTACTTC,CASRGLLETQYF
NA,TRBD1,TRBV19,TRBJ2-3,TGTGCCAGTAGTAAAGGGACAGGGGAAGCGACAGATACGCAGTATTTT,CASSKGTGEATDTQYF
NA,NA,TRBV29-1,TRBJ1-1,TGCAGCGTTGCTACAGTAAGGAACACTGAAGCTTTCTTT,CSVATVRNTEAFF
few,NA,TRBV7-8,TRBJ2-2,TGTGCCAGCTGTCGGGGAGACACCGGGGAGCTGTTTTTT,CASCRGDTGELFF
NA,NA,TRBV10-3,TRBJ2-7,TGTGCCATCAGTGAGTCGTCCGTCGAACTCTACGAGCAGTACTTC,CAISESSVELYEQYF
NA,NA,TRBV27,TRBJ2-7,TGTGCCAGCAGTTTCGGACTCCGCCTATACGAGCAGTACTTC,CASSFGLRLYEQYF
NA,TRBD1,TRBV4-2,TRBJ2-7,TGTGCCAGCAGCCAAGGGGACAGGGATCGAGGTGAGCAGTACTTC,CASSQGDRDRGEQYF
NA,NA,TRBV10-3,TRBJ1-2,TGTGCCAACGCGGGGACCTATGGCTACACCTTC,CANAGTYGYTF
NA,NA,TRBV10-2,TRBJ1-2,TGCGCCAGCCAGGAGGGTGGAGGGCTGAGGAACTATGGCTACACCTTC,CASQEGGGLRNYGYTF
few,TRBD1,TRBV4-1,TRBJ2-7,TGCGCCAGCAGCCGTCCCGGGACAGGGGACGAGCAGTACTTC,CASSRPGTGDEQYF
NA,TRBD2,TRBV5-1,TRBJ2-1,TGCGCCAGCAGCCCCCGGACTAGCGCCAATGAGCAGTTCTTC,CASSPRTSANEQFF
NA,NA,TRBV6-6,TRBJ1-5,TGTGCCAGCAGTTACTCTCAACCCAGGTTGGATCAGCCCCAGCATTTT,CASSYSQPRLDQPQHF
NA,TRBD1,TRBV15,TRBJ1-2,TGTGCCACCAGCAGAGACAGAGGGGGCAGAGGCTACACCTTC,CATSRDRGGRGYTF
NA,TRBD2,TRBV5-4,TRBJ2-5,TGTGCCAGCAGCCCAAGAGCGGGAGGTTGGGAGACCCAGTACTTC,CASSPRAGGWETQYF
NA,TRBD1,TRBV30,TRBJ2-7,TGTGCCTGGAGTAGGACAGGGGCGTACGAGCAGTACTTC,CAWSRTGAYEQYF
NA,NA,TRBV7-2,TRBJ2-7,TGTGCCAGCAGCTTAGGATCTAGCGAGCACTACGAGCAGTACTTC,CASSLGSSEHYEQYF
NA,NA,TRBV30,TRBJ2-5,TGTGCCTGGAGTCCCTGGTCCGCGGCAGAGACCCAGTACTTC,CAWSPWSAAETQYF